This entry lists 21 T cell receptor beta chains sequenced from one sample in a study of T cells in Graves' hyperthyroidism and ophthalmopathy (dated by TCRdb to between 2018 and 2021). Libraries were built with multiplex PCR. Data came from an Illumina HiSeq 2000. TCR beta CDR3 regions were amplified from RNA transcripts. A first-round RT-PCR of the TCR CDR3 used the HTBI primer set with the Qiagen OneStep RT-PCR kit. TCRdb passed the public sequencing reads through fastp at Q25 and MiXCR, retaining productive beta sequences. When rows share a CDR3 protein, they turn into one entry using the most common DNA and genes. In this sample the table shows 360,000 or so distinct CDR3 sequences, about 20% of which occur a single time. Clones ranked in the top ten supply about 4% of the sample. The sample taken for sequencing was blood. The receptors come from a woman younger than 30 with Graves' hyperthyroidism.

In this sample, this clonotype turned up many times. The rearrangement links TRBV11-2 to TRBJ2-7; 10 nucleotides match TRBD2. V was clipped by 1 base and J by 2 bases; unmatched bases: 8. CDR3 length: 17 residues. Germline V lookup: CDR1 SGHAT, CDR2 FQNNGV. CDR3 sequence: CASSLGAGGPGAYEQYF. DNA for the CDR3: TGTGCCAGCAGCTTAGGAGCGGGGGGGCCAGGAGCCTACGAGCAGTACTTC.

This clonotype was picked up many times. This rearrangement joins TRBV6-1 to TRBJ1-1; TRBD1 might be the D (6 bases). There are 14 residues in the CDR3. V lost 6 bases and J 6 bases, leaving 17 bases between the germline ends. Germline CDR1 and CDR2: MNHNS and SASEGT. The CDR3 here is CASRETGLEAEAFF. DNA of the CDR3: TGTGCCAGCAGAGAAACAGGGCTCGAGGCTGAAGCTTTCTTT.

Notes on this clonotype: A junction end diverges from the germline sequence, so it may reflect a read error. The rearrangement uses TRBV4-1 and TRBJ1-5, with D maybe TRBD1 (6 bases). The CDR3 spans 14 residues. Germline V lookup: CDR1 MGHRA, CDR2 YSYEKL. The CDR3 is CASSQDRDNQPHHF. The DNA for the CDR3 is TGCGCCAGCAGCCAAGACAGGGACAATCAGCCCCATCATTTT.

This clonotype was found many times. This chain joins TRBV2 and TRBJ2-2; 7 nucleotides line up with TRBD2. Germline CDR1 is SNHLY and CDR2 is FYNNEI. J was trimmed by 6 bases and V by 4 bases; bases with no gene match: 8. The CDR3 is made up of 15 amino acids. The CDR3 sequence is CASSGATSFAGELFF. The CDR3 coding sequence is TGTGCCAGCAGTGGGGCGACTAGCTTCGCCGGGGAGCTGTTTTTT.

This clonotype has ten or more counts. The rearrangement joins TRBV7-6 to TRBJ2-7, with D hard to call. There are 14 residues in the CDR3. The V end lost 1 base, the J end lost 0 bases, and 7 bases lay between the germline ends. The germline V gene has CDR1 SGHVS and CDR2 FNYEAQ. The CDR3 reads CASSLERLSYEQYF. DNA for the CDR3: TGTGCCAGCAGCTTAGAACGGCTCTCCTACGAGCAGTACTTC. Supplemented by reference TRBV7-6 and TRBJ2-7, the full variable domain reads GAGVSQSPRYKVTKRGQDVALRCDPISGHVSLYWYRQALGQGPEFLTYFNYEAQQDKSGLPNDRFSAERPEGSISTLTIQRTEQRDSAMYRCASSLERLSYEQYFGPGTRLTVT.

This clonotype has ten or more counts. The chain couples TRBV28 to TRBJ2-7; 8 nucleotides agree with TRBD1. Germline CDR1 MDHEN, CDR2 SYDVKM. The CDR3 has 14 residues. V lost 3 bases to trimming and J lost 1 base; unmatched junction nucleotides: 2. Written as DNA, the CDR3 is TGTGCCAGCAGTTTTAGACAGGGGTCCTACGAGCAGTACTTC. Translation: CASSFRQGSYEQYF.

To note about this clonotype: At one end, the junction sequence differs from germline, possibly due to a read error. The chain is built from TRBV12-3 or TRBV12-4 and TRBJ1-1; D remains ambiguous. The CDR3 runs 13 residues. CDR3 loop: CASSLDVDTESFF. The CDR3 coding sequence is TGTGCCAGCAGTTTAGATGTGGATACTGAATCTTTCTTT.

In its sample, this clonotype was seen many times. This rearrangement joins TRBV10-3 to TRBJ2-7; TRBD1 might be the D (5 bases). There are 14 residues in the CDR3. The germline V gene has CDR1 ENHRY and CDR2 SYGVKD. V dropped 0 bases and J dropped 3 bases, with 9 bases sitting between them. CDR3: CAISESGTGYEQYF. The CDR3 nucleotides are TGTGCCATCAGTGAGTCAGGAACAGGCTACGAGCAGTACTTC.

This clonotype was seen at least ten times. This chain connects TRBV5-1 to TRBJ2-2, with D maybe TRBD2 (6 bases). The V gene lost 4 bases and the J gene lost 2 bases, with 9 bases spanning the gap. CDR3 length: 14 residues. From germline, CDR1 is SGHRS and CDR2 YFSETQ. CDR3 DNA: TGCGCCAGCAGCGGAGGGGACAACACCGGGGAGCTGTTTTTT. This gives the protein CASSGGDNTGELFF.

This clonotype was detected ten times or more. CDR3 coding DNA: TGTGCCAGCAGTTACGAACAGCTCGGCTATGGCTACACCTTC. Translated, it gives CASSYEQLGYGYTF. The chain combines TRBV6-5 with TRBJ1-2; no firm D call. Trimming shortened V by 2 bases and J by 4 bases, and 11 bases separated the two germline ends. The germline V gene encodes CDR1 MNHEY and CDR2 SVGAGI. The CDR3 sequence is 14 residues long.

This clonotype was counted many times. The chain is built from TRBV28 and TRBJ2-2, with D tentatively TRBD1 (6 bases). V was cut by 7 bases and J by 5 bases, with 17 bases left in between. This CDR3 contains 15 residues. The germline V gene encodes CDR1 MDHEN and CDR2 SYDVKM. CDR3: CASTKLTGSTGELFF. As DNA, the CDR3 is TGTGCCAGCACCAAACTCACAGGGTCTACCGGGGAGCTGTTTTTT.

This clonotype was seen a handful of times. The CDR3 coding sequence is TGTGCCAGCAGTCCGGGACTAGCCGTAGAGACCCAGTACTTC. Protein sequence: CASSPGLAVETQYF. The J gene is TRBJ2-5, the V gene TRBV2, with 9 bases identical to TRBD2. The CDR3 is made up of 14 amino acids. After removal of 5 bases from V and 4 bases from J, the junction contained 5 bases not matched to a gene. Germline V gene data show CDR1 as SNHLY and CDR2 as FYNNEI.

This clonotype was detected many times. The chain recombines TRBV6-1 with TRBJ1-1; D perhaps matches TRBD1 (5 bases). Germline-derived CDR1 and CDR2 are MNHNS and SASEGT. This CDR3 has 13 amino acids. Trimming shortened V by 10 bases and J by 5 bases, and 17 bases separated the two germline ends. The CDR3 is CAIQRVGETEAFF. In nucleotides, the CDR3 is TGTGCCATCCAGAGGGTAGGGGAGACTGAAGCTTTCTTT.

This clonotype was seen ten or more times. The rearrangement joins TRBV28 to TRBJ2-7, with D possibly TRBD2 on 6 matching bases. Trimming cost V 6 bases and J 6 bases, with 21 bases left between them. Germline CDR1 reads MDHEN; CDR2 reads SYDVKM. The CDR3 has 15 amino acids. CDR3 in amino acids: CASRARRARLGEQYF. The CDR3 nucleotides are TGTGCCAGCAGGGCTCGGAGGGCACGTCTGGGCGAGCAGTACTTC.

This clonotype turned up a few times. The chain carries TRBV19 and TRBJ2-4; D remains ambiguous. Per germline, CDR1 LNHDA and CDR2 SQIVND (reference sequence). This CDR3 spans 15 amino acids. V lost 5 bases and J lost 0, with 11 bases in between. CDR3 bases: TGTGCCAGTAGTCCGCAACCTCTAGCCAAAAACATTCAGTACTTC. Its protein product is CASSPQPLAKNIQYF.

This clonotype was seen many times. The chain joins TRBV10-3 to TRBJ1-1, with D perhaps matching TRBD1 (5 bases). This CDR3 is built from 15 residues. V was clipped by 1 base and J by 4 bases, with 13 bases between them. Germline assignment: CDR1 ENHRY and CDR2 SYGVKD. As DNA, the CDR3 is TGTGCCATCAGTGAGTACCACAGGAAGAGCACTGAAGCTTTCTTT. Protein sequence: CAISEYHRKSTEAFF.

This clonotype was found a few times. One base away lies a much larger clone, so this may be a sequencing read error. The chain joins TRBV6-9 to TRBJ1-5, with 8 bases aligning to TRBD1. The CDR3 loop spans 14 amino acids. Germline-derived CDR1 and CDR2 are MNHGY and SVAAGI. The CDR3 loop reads CASTSTGDGQPQRF. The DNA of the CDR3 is TGTGCCAGTACGTCGACAGGGGACGGGCAGCCCCAGCGTTTT.

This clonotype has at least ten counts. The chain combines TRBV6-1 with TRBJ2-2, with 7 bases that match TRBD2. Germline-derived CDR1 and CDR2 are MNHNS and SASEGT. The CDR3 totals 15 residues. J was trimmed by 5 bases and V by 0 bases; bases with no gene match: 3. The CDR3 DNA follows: TGTGCCAGCAGTGAAGCGGGGGGGGGTACCGGGGAGCTGTTTTTT. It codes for CASSEAGGGTGELFF.

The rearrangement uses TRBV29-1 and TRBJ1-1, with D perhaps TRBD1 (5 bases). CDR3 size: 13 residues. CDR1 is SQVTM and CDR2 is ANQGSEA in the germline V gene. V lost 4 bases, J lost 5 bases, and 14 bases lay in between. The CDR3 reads CSVAGLLGTEAFF. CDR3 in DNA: TGCAGCGTTGCAGGGTTGTTGGGTACTGAAGCTTTCTTT.

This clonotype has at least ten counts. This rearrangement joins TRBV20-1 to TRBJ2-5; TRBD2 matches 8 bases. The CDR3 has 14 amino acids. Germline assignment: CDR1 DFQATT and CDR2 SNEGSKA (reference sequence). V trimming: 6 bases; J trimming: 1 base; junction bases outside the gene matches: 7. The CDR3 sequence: CSALSSGFQETQYF. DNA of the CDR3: TGCAGTGCGCTTTCTAGCGGGTTCCAAGAGACCCAGTACTTC.

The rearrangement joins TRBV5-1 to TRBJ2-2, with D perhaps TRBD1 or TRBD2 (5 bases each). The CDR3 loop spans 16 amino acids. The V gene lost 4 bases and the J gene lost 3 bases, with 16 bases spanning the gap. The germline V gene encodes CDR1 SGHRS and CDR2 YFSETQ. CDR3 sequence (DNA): TGCGCCAGCAGCGATCGCCCCGGGGCCTACACCGGGGAGCTGTTTTTT. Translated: CASSDRPGAYTGELFF.